The 31 T cell receptor beta chains presented below share a single source sample, sequenced in a study of T cell changes during pregnancy in multiple sclerosis (dated by TCRdb to the late 2010s). Libraries were built with the immunoSEQ multiplex PCR assay. Held by TCRdb, this immuneACCESS table contains in-frame sequences only and omits some clones. Under half of the omission traces to an unresolved V gene where checked; the cause of the rest is unknown. Here the sample has 130,000 or so clones; 90% to 98% occur a single time. 0.44% of the sample is held by the ten biggest clonotypes. The sequencing here drew on peripheral blood, taken after pregnancy. The receptors were gathered from a female donor with multiple sclerosis, enrolled in a pregnancy study.

The chain carries TRBV9 and TRBJ2-7; TRBD1 agrees at 8 bases. This CDR3 region has 15 residues. The J segment lost 3 bases and the V segment lost 0 bases, leaving 5 bases of the junction unmatched. Per the germline V gene, CDR1 is SGDLS and CDR2 is YYNGEE. CDR3 amino acids: CASSVGQGFIYEQYF. In DNA form, the CDR3 reads TGTGCCAGCAGCGTAGGACAGGGGTTCATCTACGAGCAGTACTTC.

For this clone: An end of the junction does not agree with germline; a read error may underlie this. The DNA for the CDR3 is TGTGCTAGCAGCCCTGGGGGGGGCGCAGATACGCAGTATTTT. Amino acid sequence: CASSPGGGADTQYF. The chain links TRBV7-7 to TRBJ2-3; D may be TRBD2 (7 bases). Germline V CDR1 and CDR2: SSHAT, FNYEAQ (reference sequence). The CDR3 has 14 amino acids.

A single count supports this clone. The chain joins TRBV5-1 to TRBJ2-7, with 7 bases lining up with TRBD2. Germline V gene lookup returns CDR1 SGHRS and CDR2 YFSETQ. The CDR3 consists of 17 residues. The trim removed 0 bases at V and 2 bases at J, leaving 11 bases unmatched. The CDR3 here is CASSLGVGRESAYEQYF. In nucleotides, the CDR3 is TGCGCCAGCAGCTTGGGGGTTGGGAGGGAGTCCGCCTACGAGCAGTACTTC. The variable domain in full, completed from reference TRBV5-1 and TRBJ2-7, reads KAGVTQTPRYLIKTRGQQVTLSCSPISGHRSVSWYQQTPGQGLQFLFEYFSETQRNKGNFPGRFSGRQFSNSRSEMNVSTLELGDSALYLCASSLGVGRESAYEQYFGPGTRLTVT.

V usage is TRBV29-1 and J usage is TRBJ2-1, with 9 bases lining up with TRBD2. CDR1 is SQVTM, CDR2 ANQGSEA, per germline. The CDR3 loop spans 16 amino acids. Trimming at V came to 3 bases and at J to 8 bases, leaving 14 bases not matched to a gene. CDR3 DNA sequence: TGCAGCGTTGATCGAAGGCGGGAGGGCCTTTGGGATGAGCAGTTCTTC. Its translation is CSVDRRREGLWDEQFF.

This clone was counted a single time. The chain uses TRBV7-2 and TRBJ2-1; 7 nucleotides line up with TRBD2. After removal of 3 bases from V and 1 base from J, the junction contained 9 bases not matched to a gene. CDR1 is SGHTA, CDR2 FQGNSA, per germline. The CDR3 length is 17 residues. CDR3 DNA sequence: TGTGCCAGCAGCTTTGGACAAAGCGGGGAATCCTACAATGAGCAGTTCTTC. Its translation: CASSFGQSGESYNEQFF.

The CDR3 DNA is TGTGCCAGCAGTGAAGCGAGTAGGGGCGGTCAGCCCCAGCATTTT. As protein: CASSEASRGGQPQHF. V usage is TRBV6-1 and J usage is TRBJ1-5; the D gene is possibly TRBD1 (5 bases). Germline V CDR1 and CDR2: MNHNS, SASEGT. The V and J ends lost 0 bases and 6 bases respectively, with 12 bases between them. This CDR3 has 15 amino acids.

The V gene is TRBV5-1, the J gene TRBJ2-1; weak D call: TRBD2 (5 bases). The germline V and J ends were trimmed by 1 base and 7 bases, with 9 bases remaining between them. CDR1 is SGHRS, CDR2 YFSETQ, per germline. The CDR3 runs to 13 residues. CDR3: CASSLIEGNEQFF. CDR3 nucleotides: TGCGCCAGCAGCTTGATCGAGGGTAATGAGCAGTTCTTC.

The chain recombines TRBV5-1 with TRBJ2-7; 12 positions agree with TRBD2. The CDR3 extends over 15 amino acids. The junction had 7 bases not matched to a gene; V was cut back by 7 bases and J by 2 bases. Germline V lookup: CDR1 SGHRS, CDR2 YFSETQ. CDR3: CASCMTSGRPYEQYF. CDR3 DNA sequence: TGCGCCAGCTGCATGACTAGCGGGAGACCCTACGAGCAGTACTTC.

The rearrangement joins TRBV5-1 to TRBJ2-3; D gene uncertain. Per the germline V gene, CDR1 is SGHRS and CDR2 is YFSETQ. The CDR3 is made up of 14 amino acids. V gave up 2 bases and J gave up 5 bases, with 12 bases separating them. CDR3 DNA sequence: TGCGCCAGCAGCTTAGCTCATCGAGGAGATACGCAGTATTTT. It encodes CASSLAHRGDTQYF.

This clone was detected once. V and J are TRBV6-5 and TRBJ2-7; D possibly corresponds to TRBD1 (6 bases). V lost 0 bases and J lost 4, with 13 bases in between. Per the germline V gene, CDR1 is MNHEY and CDR2 is SVGAGI. The CDR3 runs to 15 residues. As DNA, the CDR3 is TGTGCCAGCAGTTACTCGGGCAGGGGAGCGTACGAGCAGTACTTC. This translates into CASSYSGRGAYEQYF.

CDR3 nucleotides: TGTGCCAGCAGCCAAGTTCGCAGCTCTGGAAACACCATATATTTT. Its translation: CASSQVRSSGNTIYF. This sequence joins TRBV14 and TRBJ1-3; D remains unclear. This CDR3 has 15 amino acids. Germline CDR1 reads SGHDN; CDR2 reads FVKESK. The V end was cut by 1 base, the J end by 0 bases, with 7 bases between.

This chain uses TRBV27 with TRBJ2-2; D remains unclear. V lost 5 bases and J 2 bases, leaving 18 bases between the germline ends. This CDR3 contains 17 residues. CDR1 and CDR2 (germline): MNHEY, SMNVEV (reference sequence). The CDR3 loop is CASSPPPAARNTGELFF. As DNA, the CDR3 is TGTGCCAGCAGTCCACCCCCGGCAGCGCGAAACACCGGGGAGCTGTTTTTT.

The rearrangement uses TRBV2 and TRBJ2-3; no clear D gene. This CDR3 spans 16 amino acids. In germline, CDR1 is SNHLY, CDR2 FYNNEI. Trimming took off 3 bases at V and 2 bases at J, with 15 bases between the two ends. The CDR3 here is CASSDWLEGSTDTQYF. CDR3 in DNA: TGTGCCAGCAGTGACTGGCTAGAAGGATCCACAGATACGCAGTATTTT.

J is TRBJ2-4 and V is TRBV21-1; no check of the table's D call, TRBD2, against the DNA was made. TRBV21-1 represents a pseudogene. The CDR3 contains 20 residues. The CDR3 nucleotides read TGTGCCAGCAGCAAAGGTGCGGCTAGCGGGACAATCCTAGCCAAAAACATTCAGTACTTC. It translates to CASSKGAASGTILAKNIQYF.

This clone was seen a single time. The V gene is TRBV19, the J gene TRBJ2-2; TRBD2 aligns across 11 bases. The CDR3 sequence is 17 residues long. Per the germline V gene, CDR1 is LNHDA and CDR2 is SQIVND (reference sequence). V lost 5 bases and J lost 7; bases outside the gene matches: 12. DNA of the CDR3: TGTGCCAGTAGTCCCGGGCTAGCGGGAGGAATGGGCGGGGAGCTGTTTTTT. It codes for CASSPGLAGGMGGELFF.

J is TRBJ2-7 and V is TRBV5-8, with 7 positions matching TRBD1. Germline lookup yields CDR1 SGHTS and CDR2 YDEGEE. The J segment lost 7 bases and the V segment lost 0 bases, leaving 7 bases of the junction unmatched. The CDR3 is 14 residues long. The CDR3, as DNA: TGTGCCAGCAGCTTGGAGGGACAGCTGGGAGAGCAGTACTTC. It is translated as CASSLEGQLGEQYF.

This clone occurred once. This rearrangement joins TRBV5-1 to TRBJ1-2; 10 nucleotides agree with TRBD1. Germline V CDR1 and CDR2: SGHRS, YFSETQ. This CDR3 is built from 15 residues. V dropped 7 bases and J dropped 4; count of bases not matched to a gene: 10. CDR3 sequence (DNA): TGCGCCAGCGAACGAGGGACAGGGGATTCCTATGGCTACACCTTC. It encodes CASERGTGDSYGYTF.

The V and J genes are TRBV19 and TRBJ1-5; tentative D call: TRBD1 (6 bases). Germline V CDR1 and CDR2: LNHDA, SQIVND (reference sequence). The V gene lost 0 bases and the J gene lost 6 bases, with 12 bases spanning the gap. The CDR3 totals 15 residues. This CDR3 reads CASSIDRGGGQPQHF. CDR3 nucleotides: TGTGCCAGTAGTATAGATCGGGGAGGGGGTCAGCCCCAGCATTTT.

The rearrangement joins TRBV11-2 to TRBJ2-5; D is perhaps TRBD2 (6 bases). V was shortened by 3 bases and J by 5 bases, with 16 bases between the two germline ends. The length of the CDR3 is 15 residues. The V gene's germline CDR1 is SGHAT and CDR2 FQNNGV. CDR3 residues: CASSLVAGSGETQYF. The CDR3 region has the DNA TGTGCCAGCAGCTTGGTCGCGGGATCTGGGGAGACCCAGTACTTC.

The CDR3 bases are TGTGCCAGCAGTGTTCCCGGGAGGGCTCCCGAGCAGTACTTC. As protein: CASSVPGRAPEQYF. V and J are TRBV28 and TRBJ2-7, with 8 positions matching TRBD2. Germline V CDR1 and CDR2: MDHEN, SYDVKM. The J segment lost 6 bases and the V segment lost 5 bases, leaving 9 bases of the junction unmatched. The CDR3 is 14 amino acids.

V usage is TRBV7-6 and J usage is TRBJ2-1; 7 bases are shared with TRBD2. Germline V gene sequence: CDR1 SGHVS, CDR2 FNYEAQ. V shed 5 bases and J 7 bases; nucleotides not matched to a gene: 14. The CDR3 has 16 amino acids. Written as DNA, the CDR3 is TGTGCCAGCAGCCGAGGAGCGGGACGCTCTCGAAATGAGCAGTTCTTC. Its protein is CASSRGAGRSRNEQFF. Together with reference TRBV7-6 and TRBJ2-1, the CDR3 gives the full variable domain: GAGVSQSPRYKVTKRGQDVALRCDPISGHVSLYWYRQALGQGPEFLTYFNYEAQQDKSGLPNDRFSAERPEGSISTLTIQRTEQRDSAMYRCASSRGAGRSRNEQFFGPGTRLTVL.

This rearrangement joins TRBV9 to TRBJ2-7; D gene uncertain. CDR3 length: 13 amino acids. Trimming left V 2 bases short and J 0 bases short, with 6 bases between. Germline values: CDR1 SGDLS, CDR2 YYNGEE. The CDR3 reads CASSVNPSYEQYF. In DNA, the CDR3 is TGTGCCAGCAGCGTCAATCCCTCCTACGAGCAGTACTTC.

The chain uses TRBV5-1 and TRBJ2-1; a weak D match, TRBD1 (5 bases). Trimming shortened V by 5 bases and J by 11 bases, and 23 bases separated the two germline ends. CDR1 and CDR2 (germline): SGHRS, YFSETQ. This CDR3 comprises 15 residues. The CDR3 protein is CASSPDGQLQSQQFF. The CDR3 region has the DNA TGCGCCAGCAGTCCGGACGGACAACTACAATCTCAGCAGTTCTTC. The entire variable domain, with the rest obtained from reference TRBV5-1 and TRBJ2-1, is as follows: KAGVTQTPRYLIKTRGQQVTLSCSPISGHRSVSWYQQTPGQGLQFLFEYFSETQRNKGNFPGRFSGRQFSNSRSEMNVSTLELGDSALYLCASSPDGQLQSQQFFGPGTRLTVL.

This sequence joins TRBV29-1 and TRBJ1-1; 10 positions agree with TRBD1. This CDR3 contains 13 residues. J gave up 10 bases and V 6 bases, and 11 bases lay outside the gene matches. CDR1 is SQVTM and CDR2 is ANQGSEA in the germline V gene. The CDR3 loop reads CSVGQGRGLAAFF. For the CDR3, the DNA is TGCAGCGTGGGACAGGGGAGGGGGCTTGCAGCTTTCTTT.

This chain connects TRBV7-9 to TRBJ1-5; weak D call: TRBD1 (6 bases). Trimming cost V 5 bases and J 8 bases, with 13 bases left between them. Germline CDR1 SEHNR, CDR2 FQNEAQ (reference sequence). The CDR3 loop spans 13 amino acids. The chain's CDR3 is CASSLTGKEPQHF. Written as DNA, the CDR3 is TGTGCCAGCAGCCTGACAGGAAAAGAGCCCCAGCATTTT.

This chain links TRBV28 with TRBJ1-5, with 9 bases that match TRBD1. In germline, CDR1 is MDHEN, CDR2 SYDVKM. V lost 6 bases, J lost 5 bases, and 11 bases stayed unmatched. This CDR3 spans 16 amino acids. The CDR3 protein is CASRTRGQGHYQPQHF. CDR3 DNA: TGTGCCAGCAGAACTAGGGGACAGGGACATTATCAGCCCCAGCATTTT.

The V gene is TRBV10-3, the J gene TRBJ2-1, with 14 bases matching TRBD2. Trimming took 0 bases from V and 8 from J; bases not matched to a gene: 6. The CDR3 length is 17 residues. CDR1 ENHRY and CDR2 SYGVKD come from the germline V gene. CDR3 bases: TGTGCCATCAGTGAGTCCGCCGGGACTAGCGGGAGTCATGAGCAGTTCTTC. This codes for CAISESAGTSGSHEQFF.

This sequence joins TRBV7-9 and TRBJ1-5; 8 bases align to TRBD1. Germline loops: CDR1 SEHNR, CDR2 FQNEAQ (reference sequence). CDR3 size: 18 residues. The V segment lost 1 base and the J segment 0 bases; nucleotides outside the gene matches: 8. The CDR3 protein is CASSLGTGSSISNQPQHF. The CDR3 DNA reads TGTGCCAGCAGCTTAGGGACAGGGAGTTCGATTAGCAATCAGCCCCAGCATTTT.

Here the CDR3 reads CASRDRGRNEQFF. The CDR3, as DNA: TGTGCCAGCAGGGACAGGGGAAGGAATGAGCAGTTCTTC. The chain joins TRBV2 to TRBJ2-1; TRBD1 matches 9 bases. Trimming at V came to 6 bases and at J to 7 bases, leaving 4 bases not matched to a gene. CDR3 length equals 13 residues. Germline-derived CDR1 and CDR2 are SNHLY and FYNNEI.

This chain links TRBV11-2 with TRBJ1-5, with TRBD1 matching 7 bases. The CDR3 runs to 15 residues. Germline CDR1 SGHAT, CDR2 FQNNGV. V shed 1 base and J 4 bases; nucleotides not matched to a gene: 4. The CDR3 DNA follows: TGTGCCAGCAGCTTAGGGACAGGCAGGAATCAGCCCCAGCATTTT. It yields the protein CASSLGTGRNQPQHF.

This chain connects TRBV5-6 to TRBJ2-7; 7 nucleotides match TRBD2. This CDR3 is 16 amino acids long. Trimming removed 4 bases from V and 3 bases from J; junction bases left unmatched: 13. Germline CDR1 reads SGHDT; CDR2 reads YYEEEE. The chain's CDR3 is CASSPSRTRQYYEQYF. CDR3 nucleotide sequence: TGTGCCAGCAGCCCCTCCCGGACTAGGCAGTACTACGAGCAGTACTTC.